The 29 T cell receptor beta chains given below trace back to one sample, sequenced in a study of Graves' ophthalmopathy and Graves' hyperthyroidism. The authors amplified TCR beta CDR3 regions from RNA transcripts. Following a first-round RT-PCR that used HTBI primers, a second-round multiplex PCR was carried out. TCRdb reprocessed the multiplex PCR reads via MiXCR and lists one record per CDR3 protein. The sample includes 1 million to 1.3 million distinct CDR3 sequences, about two fifths seen only once; the top ten take around 10%. Source material: peripheral blood or thyroid tissue (not recorded which). The receptors were sampled from an adult man with Graves' hyperthyroidism.

The table lists this clonotype with many counts. This chain links TRBV5-1 with TRBJ1-1; perhaps TRBD1 as D (5 bases). The germline V gene encodes CDR1 SGHRS and CDR2 YFSETQ. The CDR3 consists of 12 residues. V was pared by 0 bases and J by 11 bases, with 11 bases between. The CDR3 DNA reads as TGCGCCAGCAGCTTGGAAGGGGCTGGGGCTTTCTTT. This sequence encodes CASSLEGAGAFF. Together with reference TRBV5-1 and TRBJ1-1, the CDR3 gives the full variable domain: KAGVTQTPRYLIKTRGQQVTLSCSPISGHRSVSWYQQTPGQGLQFLFEYFSETQRNKGNFPGRFSGRQFSNSRSEMNVSTLELGDSALYLCASSLEGAGAFFGQGTRLTVV.

This clonotype was picked up many times. The chain uses TRBV6-5 and TRBJ1-6; TRBD1 matches at 8 bases. V lost 6 bases to trimming and J lost 8 bases; unmatched junction nucleotides: 3. CDR3 length: 13 residues. Per germline, CDR1 MNHEY and CDR2 SVGAGI. The CDR3 coding sequence is TGTGCCAGCAGGTCGACAGGGGATTCACCCCTCCACTTT. It specifies CASRSTGDSPLHF.

The sample holds a few counts of this clonotype. This chain links TRBV5-1 with TRBJ2-2; 8 bases align to TRBD2. Germline V CDR1 and CDR2: SGHRS, YFSETQ. V shed 4 bases and J 7 bases; nucleotides not matched to a gene: 21. The CDR3 sequence is 19 residues long. This CDR3 reads CASSKAHIWGLGSGGELFF. The CDR3 DNA reads as TGCGCCAGCAGCAAAGCGCACATTTGGGGACTAGGTTCCGGCGGGGAGCTGTTTTTT.

The table lists this clonotype with many counts. V gene TRBV19 combines with J gene TRBJ1-5; 11 bases are shared with TRBD1. The CDR3 loop spans 14 amino acids. V was pared by 7 bases and J by 4 bases, with 3 bases of the junction left unmatched. The germline V gene encodes CDR1 LNHDA and CDR2 SQIVND (reference sequence). The CDR3 nucleotides read TGTGCCAGTAAACGGGACAGGGGGAATCAGCCCCAGCATTTT. Translation: CASKRDRGNQPQHF.

The V call is TRBV11-2, the J call TRBJ2-7, with D hard to call. CDR3 size: 13 residues. V lost 8 bases and J 5 bases, leaving 16 bases between the germline ends. Per the germline V gene, CDR1 is SGHAT and CDR2 is FQNNGV. For the CDR3, the DNA is TGTGCCAGCGTTGAAGATCCAAGGGACGAGCAGTACTTC. Its translation: CASVEDPRDEQYF.

This clonotype was observed many times. The J gene is TRBJ1-6, the V gene TRBV12-3 or TRBV12-4, with D possibly being TRBD1 (5 bases). The CDR3 spans 15 residues. V shed 3 bases and J shed 7 bases, with 13 bases lying between them. The CDR3 loop reads CASSLGVRKNSPLHF. The CDR3 coding sequence is TGTGCCAGCAGTTTGGGGGTTAGGAAGAATTCACCCCTCCACTTT.

This clonotype was counted between two and nine times. A read error may be the cause here, since a much bigger clone is one base away. The rearrangement joins TRBV2 to TRBJ2-5; 8 nucleotides match TRBD2. The junction had 11 bases not matched to a gene; V was cut back by 7 bases and J by 4 bases. Germline-derived CDR1 and CDR2 are SNHLY and FYNNEI. The CDR3 totals 15 residues. The CDR3 coding sequence is TGTGCCAGCAAGAGAATAGCGGGAAGGTCAGAGACCCAGTACTTC. Protein product: CASKRIAGRSETQYF.

The J gene is TRBJ2-2, the V gene TRBV3-1, with D uncertain. Germline values: CDR1 LGHDT, CDR2 YNNKEL (reference sequence). The V end lost 6 bases, the J end lost 6 bases, and 8 bases lay between the germline ends. There are 12 residues in the CDR3. DNA of the CDR3: TGTGCCAGCAGGTACCTCGCCGGGGAGCTGTTTTTT. Translating gives CASRYLAGELFF.

This clonotype has a count of ten or more. J is TRBJ2-7 and V is TRBV7-2, with D possibly being TRBD2 (5 bases). V lost 4 bases and J lost 5, with 12 bases in between. The CDR3 has 13 amino acids. CDR1 is SGHTA and CDR2 is FQGNSA in the germline V gene. The DNA for the CDR3 is TGTGCCAGCAGCTACGGGGTAAGCGACGAGCAGTACTTC. This sequence encodes CASSYGVSDEQYF.

The J gene is TRBJ1-1, the V gene TRBV29-1, with D uncertain. Deletions cut 5 bases from V and 5 bases from J, with 21 bases between. CDR1 SQVTM and CDR2 ANQGSEA come from the germline V gene. CDR3 size: 15 residues. CDR3 DNA sequence: TGCAGCGTTTACGATTGGGGTCCCCAAAAGACTGAAGCTTTCTTT. This sequence encodes CSVYDWGPQKTEAFF.

This clonotype was seen repeatedly, ten times or more. The chain couples TRBV7-2 to TRBJ1-5; possible D gene TRBD1, 5 bases. V dropped 6 bases and J dropped 4 bases, with 10 bases sitting between them. The germline V gene encodes CDR1 SGHTA and CDR2 FQGNSA. There are 13 residues in the CDR3. DNA for the CDR3: TGTGCCAGCAGTAAACAGGCAAATCAGCCCCAGCATTTT. It codes for CASSKQANQPQHF.

Turning to this clonotype: In this CDR3 the conserved last residue, phenylalanine or tryptophan, is missing, so a read error is likely. The V call is TRBV5-1, the J call TRBJ2-5; D gene unclear. The V gene's germline CDR1 is SGHRS and CDR2 YFSETQ. The V gene lost 2 bases and the J gene lost 10 bases, with 15 bases spanning the gap. There are 13 residues in the CDR3. CDR3 residues: CASSLALELFQYL. DNA for the CDR3: TGCGCCAGCAGCTTAGCCCTAGAGCTTTTCCAGTACCTC.

In the case of this clonotype: The junction shows a germline mismatch at one end, possibly a read error. J is TRBJ2-7 and V is TRBV11-2; maybe TRBD2 (5 bases). The CDR3 extends over 13 amino acids. The germline CDR1 and CDR2 sequences are SGHAT and FQNNGV. CDR3 nucleotides: TGCGCCAGCAGCTTTGAGAGGGAATACGAGCAGTACTTC. Its protein is CASSFEREYEQYF.

This clonotype was picked up many times. The J gene is TRBJ2-5, the V gene TRBV4-1, with TRBD2 matching over 9 bases. The CDR3 length is 16 residues. Looked up from germline, CDR1 is MGHRA and CDR2 is YSYEKL. After removal of 0 bases from V and 4 bases from J, the junction contained 6 bases not matched to a gene. CDR3 residues: CASSQEPLREGETQYF. In nucleotides, the CDR3 is TGCGCCAGCAGCCAAGAACCATTGCGGGAGGGAGAGACCCAGTACTTC.

The chain is built from TRBV2 and TRBJ1-4, with D perhaps matching TRBD1 (6 bases). CDR3 length: 14 amino acids. Trimming removed 4 bases from V and 8 bases from J, with 14 bases in between. Germline values: CDR1 SNHLY, CDR2 FYNNEI. This CDR3 reads CASSAGVVGEKLFF. For the CDR3, the DNA is TGTGCCAGCAGTGCAGGGGTTGTTGGGGAAAAACTGTTTTTT.

About this clonotype: The junction differs from germline at one of its ends, possibly a read error. The rearrangement links TRBV7-9 to TRBJ2-5, with 13 positions matching TRBD2. This CDR3 region has 17 residues. Germline lookup yields CDR1 SEHNR and CDR2 FQNEAQ (reference sequence). CDR3 sequence: CAGSPPGGLAGVETQYF. CDR3 DNA: TGTGCCGGCAGCCCCCCCGGCGGACTAGCGGGAGTAGAGACCCAGTACTTC.

This clonotype occurred many times. The rearrangement joins TRBV12-3 or TRBV12-4 to TRBJ2-5; 7 nucleotides agree with TRBD2. After removal of 6 bases from V and 1 base from J, the junction contained 8 bases not matched to a gene. There are 15 residues in the CDR3. Here the CDR3 DNA reads TGTGCCAGCAGCTCTAGACTAGCTCGCCAAGAGACCCAGTACTTC. Protein: CASSSRLARQETQYF.

This chain uses TRBV2 with TRBJ1-2; D perhaps matches TRBD1 (6 bases). V gave up 8 bases and J gave up 11 bases, with 24 bases separating them. Germline V gene lookup returns CDR1 SNHLY and CDR2 FYNNEI. The CDR3 is 14 amino acids. The CDR3 bases are TGTGCCAGCGCCACGACAGGTTCATTTAGAGGGTACACCTTC. Protein product: CASATTGSFRGYTF. The full variable domain, rest sourced from reference TRBV2 and TRBJ1-2, is EPEVTQTPSHQVTQMGQEVILRCVPISNHLYFYWYRQILGQKVEFLVSFYNNEISEKSEIFDDQFSVERPDGSNFTLKIRSTKLEDSAMYFCASATTGSFRGYTFGSGTRLTVV.

The chain couples TRBV12-3 or TRBV12-4 to TRBJ2-5; TRBD1 matches 8 bases. The V segment lost 5 bases and the J segment 2 bases; nucleotides outside the gene matches: 4. The CDR3 covers 14 residues. CDR3 in amino acids: CASSARDRQETQYF. As DNA, the CDR3 is TGTGCCAGCAGTGCCAGGGACAGGCAAGAGACCCAGTACTTC.

This clonotype came up a few times. This could be a read error, since a much larger clone is one nucleotide away. This chain joins TRBV7-2 and TRBJ1-2; D gene ambiguous. The CDR3 sequence is 15 residues long. CDR1 and CDR2 (germline): SGHTA, FQGNSA. CDR3 bases: TGTGCCAGCATCTTAGCTTGGTCGTCGGACTATGGCTACACCTTC. As protein: CASILAWSSDYGYTF.

With respect to this clonotype: A much larger clone lies one base from this, so it may be a read error. The chain employs TRBV5-1 and TRBJ2-5; a weak D match, TRBD1 (6 bases). The CDR3 runs 15 residues. CDR1 SGHRS and CDR2 YFSETQ come from the germline V gene. CDR3 amino acids: CASSRDAGVQGTQYF. CDR3 nucleotides: TGCGCCAGCAGCCGGGACGCAGGGGTTCAAGGGACCCAGTACTTC.

This clonotype was seen repeatedly, ten times or more. The chain couples TRBV29-1 to TRBJ2-5; 7 bases map to TRBD2. CDR1 and CDR2 (germline): SQVTM, ANQGSEA. The CDR3 extends over 12 amino acids. CDR3 in amino acids: CAGGFSQETQYF. CDR3 nucleotide sequence: TGCGCCGGGGGGTTTTCCCAAGAGACCCAGTACTTC. Using reference TRBV29-1 and TRBJ2-5 for the parts outside the CDR3, the full variable domain is SAVISQKPSRDICQRGTSLTIQCQVDSQVTMMFWYRQQPGQSLTLIATANQGSEATYESGFVIDKFPISRPNLTFSTLTVSNMSPEDSSIYLCAGGFSQETQYFGPGTRLLVL.

This clonotype was detected many times. V usage is TRBV7-9 and J usage is TRBJ2-7, with no clear D. The CDR3 runs 12 residues. V dropped 4 bases and J dropped 10 bases, with 14 bases sitting between them. Per germline, CDR1 SEHNR and CDR2 FQNEAQ (reference sequence). CDR3 amino acids: CASSYTPEHQYF. DNA of the CDR3: TGTGCCAGCAGCTACACCCCGGAGCATCAGTACTTC.

The chain is built from TRBV10-3 and TRBJ1-5; TRBD1 is a possible D gene (6 bases). This CDR3 contains 14 residues. Germline assignment: CDR1 ENHRY and CDR2 SYGVKD. The ends were cut back, 3 bases at V and 5 bases at J, with 11 bases in the middle. The CDR3 nucleotides read TGTGCCATCAGTGATAAACAGGGCCATCAGCCCCAGCATTTT. Translating gives CAISDKQGHQPQHF.

J is TRBJ2-2 and V is TRBV29-1; D may be TRBD2 (6 bases). The CDR3 is 14 residues long. V lost 5 bases, J lost 4 bases, and 14 bases lay in between. From germline, CDR1 is SQVTM and CDR2 ANQGSEA. DNA for the CDR3: TGCAGCGTTCAGGGACTTACCGGCACCGGGGAGCTGTTTTTT. It translates to CSVQGLTGTGELFF.

The V and J genes are TRBV10-3 and TRBJ2-7, with D uncertain. Germline V gene data show CDR1 as ENHRY and CDR2 as SYGVKD. The CDR3 has 12 amino acids. Trimming pared 5 bases from V and 3 bases from J, leaving 8 bases between. This CDR3 reads CAISQHLYEQYF. The CDR3 DNA follows: TGTGCCATCAGTCAACACCTCTACGAGCAGTACTTC.

A word on this clonotype: The CDR3 end shows no conserved phenylalanine or tryptophan, and so a read error is likely. The chain recombines TRBV11-2 with TRBJ2-5, with 7 bases identical to TRBD2. In germline, CDR1 is SGHAT, CDR2 FQNNGV. The CDR3 is made up of 16 amino acids. The J segment lost 2 bases and the V segment lost 3 bases, leaving 9 bases of the junction unmatched. The CDR3 is CASSLEVAGNQETQYL. Here the CDR3 DNA reads TGTGCCAGCAGCTTGGAGGTAGCGGGTAATCAAGAGACCCAGTACCTC.

This clonotype has a handful of counts. This chain uses TRBV30 with TRBJ1-5; D call uncertain. The germline CDR1 and CDR2 sequences are GTSNPN and SVGIG (reference sequence). The CDR3 contains 12 residues. With 5 bases removed from V and 4 bases from J, the gap between germline ends came to 9 bases. In nucleotides, the CDR3 is TGTGCCTGGCAAGGAGGGAATCAGCCCCAGCATTTT. Its protein product is CAWQGGNQPQHF. The full variable domain, with the rest looked up from reference TRBV30 and TRBJ1-5, is SQTIHQWPATLVQPVGSPLSLECTVEGTSNPNLYWYRQAAGRGLQLLFYSVGIGQISSEVPQNLSASRPQDRQFILSSKKLLLSDSGFYLCAWQGGNQPQHFGDGTRLSIL.

The chain uses TRBV7-2 and TRBJ2-5; 11 positions match TRBD1. The J segment lost 5 bases and the V segment lost 1 base, leaving 6 bases of the junction unmatched. This CDR3 region has 16 residues. Germline values: CDR1 SGHTA, CDR2 FQGNSA. The DNA of the CDR3 is TGTGCCAGCAGCTTAGAGGACAGGGGGCGCTTGGAGACCCAGTACTTC. This sequence encodes CASSLEDRGRLETQYF.